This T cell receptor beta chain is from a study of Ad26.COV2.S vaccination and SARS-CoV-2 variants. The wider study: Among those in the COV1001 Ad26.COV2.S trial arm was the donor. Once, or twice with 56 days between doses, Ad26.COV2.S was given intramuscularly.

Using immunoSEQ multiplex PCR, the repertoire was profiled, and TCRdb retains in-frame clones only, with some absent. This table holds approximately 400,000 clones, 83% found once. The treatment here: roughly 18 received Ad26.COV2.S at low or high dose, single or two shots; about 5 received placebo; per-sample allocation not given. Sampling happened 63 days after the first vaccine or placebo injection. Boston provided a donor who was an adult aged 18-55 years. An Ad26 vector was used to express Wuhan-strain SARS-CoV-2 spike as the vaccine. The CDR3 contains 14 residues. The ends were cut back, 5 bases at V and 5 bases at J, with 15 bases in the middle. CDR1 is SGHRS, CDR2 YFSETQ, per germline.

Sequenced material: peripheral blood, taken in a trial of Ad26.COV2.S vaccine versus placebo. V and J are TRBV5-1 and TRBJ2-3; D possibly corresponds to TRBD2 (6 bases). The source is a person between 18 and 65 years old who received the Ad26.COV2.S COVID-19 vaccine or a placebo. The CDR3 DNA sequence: TGCGCCAGCAGTCTACGGAGGGCTGAAGATACGCAGTATTTT. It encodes CASSLRRAEDTQYF. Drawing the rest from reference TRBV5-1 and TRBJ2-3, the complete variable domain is KAGVTQTPRYLIKTRGQQVTLSCSPISGHRSVSWYQQTPGQGLQFLFEYFSETQRNKGNFPGRFSGRQFSNSRSEMNVSTLELGDSALYLCASSLRRAEDTQYFGPGTRLTVL.